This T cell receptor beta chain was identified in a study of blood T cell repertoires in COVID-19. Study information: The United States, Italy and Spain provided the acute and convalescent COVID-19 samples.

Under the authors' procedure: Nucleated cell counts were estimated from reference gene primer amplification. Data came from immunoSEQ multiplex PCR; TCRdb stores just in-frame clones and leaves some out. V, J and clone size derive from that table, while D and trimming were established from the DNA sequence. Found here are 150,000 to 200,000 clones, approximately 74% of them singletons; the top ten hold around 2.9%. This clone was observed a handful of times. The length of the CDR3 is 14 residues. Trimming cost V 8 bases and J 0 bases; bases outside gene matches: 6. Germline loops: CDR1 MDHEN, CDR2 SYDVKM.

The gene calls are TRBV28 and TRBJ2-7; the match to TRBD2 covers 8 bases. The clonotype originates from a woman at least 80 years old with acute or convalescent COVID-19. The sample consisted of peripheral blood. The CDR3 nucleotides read TGTGCCAGCCTACACAGCGGGAGCTCCTACGAGCAGTACTTC. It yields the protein CASLHSGSSYEQYF.